These T cell receptor beta chains were read from a single sample in a study of T cell responses to AZD1222 COVID-19 vaccine. Libraries were prepared by immunoSEQ multiplex PCR; TCRdb keeps only in-frame clonotypes and omits some of them. This table has roughly 140,000 clones, more than 85% appearing once. The sample in question was peripheral blood, obtained on day 0 of AZD1222 vaccination. The receptors were sampled from an adult in good health. The conserved cysteine and the conserved F or W are not part of the CDR3 here. The D gene is left open where the match is weak. Part of the rows lack a size; the others show once, few, many or a class for expanded clones.

length	size	V	J	D	CDR3
16	-	TRBV11-2	TRBJ2-7	-	ASSLASPGGAGTYEQY
9	few	TRBV29-1	TRBJ1-2	-	SGVTNYGYT
12	-	TRBV3-1/TRBV3-2	TRBJ2-7	-	ASSQGTRTYEQY
16	-	TRBV5-6	TRBJ2-1	TRBD2	ASSLAWWRGGTHNEQF
15	-	TRBV6-2/TRBV6-3	TRBJ2-2	TRBD2	ASSPTGLAGATGELF
12	-	TRBV15	TRBJ2-3	-	ATSRDPRRDTQY
10	-	TRBV20-1	TRBJ1-1	-	SASGAELEAF
14	-	TRBV5-1	TRBJ2-3	TRBD2	ASNHNSGGWTDTQY
12	-	TRBV5-1	TRBJ1-1	TRBD1	ASSRTGGNTEAF
14	-	TRBV5-5	TRBJ2-7	TRBD2	ASSQWTSGSSYEQY
12	-	TRBV21-1	TRBJ1-1	-	ASSKGALNTEAF
10	few	TRBV9	TRBJ2-7	-	ASSREGREQY
13	-	TRBV5-1	TRBJ1-1	TRBD1	ASSPLQGSNTEAF
13	once	TRBV19	TRBJ1-2	-	ASTQESGINYGYT
11	-	TRBV2	TRBJ1-6	-	ASSEVKNSPLH
12	-	TRBV29-1	TRBJ2-7	TRBD1	SVGQGVNNNEQY
13	medium-sized	TRBV18	TRBJ1-4	-	ASSPDGATNEKLF
11	-	TRBV27	TRBJ1-2	-	ASSFGANYGYT
10	-	TRBV30	TRBJ2-1	-	AWEGGHNEQF
13	-	TRBV9	TRBJ1-3	-	ASSVVEDPGNTIY
15	-	TRBV25-1	TRBJ2-5	-	ASGGGPQKWDQETQY
13	-	TRBV6-5	TRBJ1-2	TRBD1	ASSYSGQGARGYT
13	-	TRBV2	TRBJ1-5	-	ASRRGDTSHQPQH
12	-	TRBV11-2	TRBJ2-7	-	ASSPLFPPLEQY
12	-	TRBV19	TRBJ2-1	-	ASSLVGAYNEQF
13	-	TRBV6-5	TRBJ1-1	-	ASSYLGGRDTEAF
10	-	TRBV2	TRBJ2-5	-	ASMRSQETQY
11	once	TRBV6-1	TRBJ2-7	-	ASSEAGTYEQY
13	-	TRBV5-1	TRBJ1-4	TRBD1	ASRQGAATNEKLF
12	-	TRBV5-1	TRBJ2-5	-	ASSQQGTGETQY
13	-	TRBV2	TRBJ2-5	TRBD2	ASSEWSAGEETQY
13	-	TRBV4-3	TRBJ1-5	-	ASSQDVGGDQPQH
14	-	TRBV5-6	TRBJ2-7	-	ASTLGPGTPRDEQY
14	-	TRBV9	TRBJ2-2	TRBD2	ASSASGGPIGGELF
12	-	TRBV6-2/TRBV6-3	TRBJ2-7	-	ASSYSGTGNEQY
14	once	TRBV9	TRBJ2-3	TRBD2	ASSARSGRAQDTQY
13	-	TRBV7-7	TRBJ2-1	-	ASSLSPGSKDEQF
14	-	TRBV7-9	TRBJ1-2	-	ASSLPAGGRGLGYT